The clone carrying this T cell receptor beta chain turned up a few times. Its antigen is not known. TCRdb re-called the 5' RACE reads through MiXCR, storing one row per CDR3 protein. Altogether around 200,000 distinct CDR3 sequences are present, roughly 9.6% being singletons, with the ten largest covering about 40%. Trimming took 0 bases from V and 7 from J, leaving 12 bases between them. Germline V gene lookup returns CDR1 LGHNA and CDR2 YNFKEQ. CDR3 length: 14 residues. This sample is part of a study of T cells after yellow fever vaccination. Study observations and caveats: Highly abundant clonotypes carried over from the bulk population could end up in FACS-sorted repertoires as contaminants. The secondary response was weaker but peaked faster, day 5 versus 15.

This specimen was CD8+ T cells sorted from PBMCs, taken 15 days after the yellow fever booster vaccination. This clonotype was sampled from a man between 18 and 29 years old who received the YFV17D yellow fever vaccine. The rearrangement uses TRBV4-2 and TRBJ1-2; D may be TRBD1 (5 bases). Here the CDR3 DNA reads TGTGCCAGCAGCCAAGAAGGGGAAGGAGGTGGCTACACCTTC. Encoded protein: CASSQEGEGGGYTF.